Below, 14 T cell receptor beta chains from the same sample are listed, as sequenced in a study of T cell repertoires in cytomegalovirus infection. TCRdb independently ran MiXCR on the reads; one entry per CDR3 protein. The sample holds 150,000 to 200,000 distinct CDR3 sequences; 13% to 15% are singletons and the top ten take 25% to 30%. Material for sequencing was PBMCs. The source is a human donor in good health (CMV status not recorded). Some clones in this sample may be carry-over from other donors' samples.

The table lists this clonotype with many counts. The chain recombines TRBV7-2 with TRBJ2-3; D gene unclear. The CDR3 is made up of 14 amino acids. V lost 1 base and J lost 6, with 11 bases in between. Germline loops: CDR1 SGHTA, CDR2 FQGNSA. CDR3 DNA sequence: TGTGCCAGCAGCTTAGAAGGACGATGGGATACGCAGTATTTT. It encodes CASSLEGRWDTQYF.

This clonotype has a count of ten or more. The chain combines TRBV4-1 with TRBJ1-6; 7 bases are shared with TRBD1. Germline V gene sequence: CDR1 MGHRA, CDR2 YSYEKL. The CDR3 spans 15 residues. V lost 4 bases to trimming and J lost 5 bases; unmatched junction nucleotides: 5. CDR3 protein: CASSPQGWHNSPLHF. For the CDR3, the DNA is TGCGCCAGCAGCCCACAGGGGTGGCATAATTCACCCCTCCACTTT.

This clonotype was seen at least ten times. This rearrangement joins TRBV4-2 to TRBJ2-3; 10 nucleotides agree with TRBD2. V lost 3 bases and J lost 5; bases outside the gene matches: 14. Germline CDR1 reads LGHNA; CDR2 reads YNFKEQ. The CDR3 sequence is 18 residues long. The CDR3 region is CASSQGPGVAGGGDTQYF. In nucleotides, the CDR3 is TGTGCCAGCAGCCAGGGCCCGGGGGTAGCGGGAGGCGGAGATACGCAGTATTTT.

This clonotype has a handful of counts. This rearrangement joins TRBV6-2 or TRBV6-3 to TRBJ2-7; TRBD1 or TRBD2 may be the D gene (5 bases each). Deletions cut 6 bases from V and 2 bases from J, with 26 bases between. Germline CDR1 MNHEY, CDR2 SVGEGT. The CDR3 totals 18 residues. The DNA for the CDR3 is TGTGCCAGCAGCCGCATGAACCCAACCCGGGACGGAACCTACGAGCAGTACTTC. It encodes CASSRMNPTRDGTYEQYF.

The chain carries TRBV5-4 and TRBJ2-2; the match to TRBD1 covers 7 bases. Germline V gives CDR1 SGHNT, CDR2 YYREEE (reference sequence). Trimming cost V 2 bases and J 0 bases; bases outside gene matches: 4. The CDR3 runs to 16 residues. The CDR3: CASSFVQGTNTGELFF. In nucleotides, the CDR3 is TGTGCCAGCAGCTTCGTACAGGGGACGAACACCGGGGAGCTGTTTTTT. Combining the CDR3 with reference TRBV5-4 and TRBJ2-2 gives the whole variable domain ETGVTQSPTHLIKTRGQQVTLRCSSQSGHNTVSWYQQALGQGPQFIFQYYREEENGRGNFPPRFSGLQFPNYSSELNVNALELDDSALYLCASSFVQGTNTGELFFGEGSRLTVL.

This clonotype occurred many times. The V call is TRBV6-2 or TRBV6-3, the J call TRBJ2-5, with 8 bases that match TRBD1. The CDR3 length is 14 residues. Germline values: CDR1 MNHEY, CDR2 SVGEGT. The trim removed 8 bases at V and 1 base at J, leaving 6 bases unmatched. Here the CDR3 reads CASRLTGGQETQYF. The CDR3 DNA follows: TGTGCCAGCCGCCTAACAGGGGGCCAAGAGACCCAGTACTTC.

The table lists this clonotype with a few counts. The genes are TRBV29-1 and TRBJ1-2; D remains ambiguous. V was clipped by 3 bases and J by 5 bases, with 7 bases between them. The CDR3 is 11 residues long. CDR1 is SQVTM, CDR2 ANQGSEA, per germline. CDR3 sequence reads: CSVDGLYGYTF. DNA of the CDR3: TGCAGCGTTGACGGATTGTATGGCTACACCTTC.

This clonotype was counted ten times or more. The chain carries TRBV7-2 and TRBJ1-1; D is unclear. The CDR3 is 14 residues long. Trimming took off 2 bases at V and 1 base at J, with 8 bases between the two ends. The germline CDR1 and CDR2 sequences are SGHTA and FQGNSA. The CDR3, as DNA: TGTGCCAGCAGCTTAAGGCGCTCGAACACTGAAGCTTTCTTT. Amino acids: CASSLRRSNTEAFF.

This clonotype was seen many times. The V and J genes are TRBV7-3 and TRBJ2-1, with 13 bases matching TRBD2. V dropped 7 bases and J dropped 5; count of bases not matched to a gene: 8. The CDR3 covers 16 residues. Germline CDR1 reads SGHTA; CDR2 reads FQGTGA. The CDR3 reads CASTPTSGRPHNEQFF. CDR3 nucleotide sequence: TGTGCCAGCACCCCGACTAGCGGGAGGCCCCACAATGAGCAGTTCTTC.

The rearrangement links TRBV5-1 to TRBJ2-7, with a tentative D call TRBD2 (5 bases). This CDR3 is built from 12 residues. CDR1 and CDR2 from the germline V gene are SGHRS and YFSETQ. V lost 5 bases and J lost 2, with 8 bases in between. CDR3 coding DNA: TGCGCCAGCAGTAACGGGGCCTACGAGCAGTACTTC. It yields the protein CASSNGAYEQYF.

The rearrangement joins TRBV6-2 or TRBV6-3 to TRBJ2-7; possibly TRBD1 or TRBD2 for D (6 bases each). Trimming left V 6 bases short and J 3 bases short, with 18 bases between. CDR1 and CDR2 from the germline V gene are MNHEY and SVGEGT. The CDR3 runs 15 residues. CDR3 residues: CASSQRGTINYEQYF. In DNA, the CDR3 is TGTGCCAGCAGCCAACGGGGGACAATCAACTACGAGCAGTACTTC.

This clonotype has ten or more counts. This chain links TRBV12-5 with TRBJ1-2; a weak D match, TRBD1 (5 bases). The CDR3 is made up of 15 amino acids. V gave up 3 bases and J gave up 3 bases, with 14 bases separating them. Germline CDR1 is LGHNT and CDR2 is FRNRAP. Written as DNA, the CDR3 is TGTGCTAGTGGTTTTGGGGGAAGAATTGACTATGGCTACACCTTC. The encoded protein is CASGFGGRIDYGYTF.

This clonotype was counted between two and nine times. The chain is built from TRBV20-1 and TRBJ1-6, with D tentatively TRBD1 (6 bases). Trimming took off 3 bases at V and 8 bases at J, with 26 bases between the two ends. CDR1 is DFQATT, CDR2 SNEGSKA, per germline (reference sequence). The CDR3 has 18 residues. The DNA of the CDR3 is TGCAGTGCTAGGGGGTGGCAGGGGTATCAGGGAAGAGATTCACCCCTCCACTTT. Its protein product is CSARGWQGYQGRDSPLHF.

This clonotype was recorded only once. This chain uses TRBV3-1 with TRBJ2-7, with TRBD1 matching over 7 bases. Germline CDR1 LGHDT, CDR2 YNNKEL (reference sequence). Trimming cost V 4 bases and J 2 bases; bases outside gene matches: 8. This CDR3 spans 15 amino acids. This chain's CDR3 is CASSPRGQFPYEQYF. DNA for the CDR3: TGTGCCAGCAGCCCTCGGGGACAGTTCCCCTACGAGCAGTACTTC.